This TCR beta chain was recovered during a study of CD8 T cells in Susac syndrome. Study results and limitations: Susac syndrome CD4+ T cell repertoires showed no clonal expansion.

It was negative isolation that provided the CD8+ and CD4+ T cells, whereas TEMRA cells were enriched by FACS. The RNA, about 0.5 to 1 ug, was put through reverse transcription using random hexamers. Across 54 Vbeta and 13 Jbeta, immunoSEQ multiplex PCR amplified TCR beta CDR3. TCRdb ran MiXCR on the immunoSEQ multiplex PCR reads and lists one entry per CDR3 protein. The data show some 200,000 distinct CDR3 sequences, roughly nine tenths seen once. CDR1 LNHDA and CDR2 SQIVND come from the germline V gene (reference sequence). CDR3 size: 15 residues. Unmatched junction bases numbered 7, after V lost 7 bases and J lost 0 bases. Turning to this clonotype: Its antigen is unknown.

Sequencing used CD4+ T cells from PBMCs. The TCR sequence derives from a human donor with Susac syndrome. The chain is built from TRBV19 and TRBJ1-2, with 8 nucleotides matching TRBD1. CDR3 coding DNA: TGTGCCAGTAACCTCGGACAGGGAGCTAACTATGGCTACACCTTC. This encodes CASNLGQGANYGYTF.